One sample yielded the 30 T cell receptor beta chains listed below, sequenced in a study of T cells after yellow fever vaccination. TCRdb reprocessed the 5' RACE reads with MiXCR, giving one entry per CDR3 protein. The sample consists of roughly 400,000 distinct CDR3 sequences, around 20% of them appearing once. Source: PBMCs, taken before the yellow fever booster vaccination. The source is a man between 18 and 35 years old who received the YFV17D yellow fever vaccine.

This clonotype occurred a few times. V and J are TRBV28 and TRBJ1-3, with D hard to call. Germline assignment: CDR1 MDHEN and CDR2 SYDVKM. This CDR3 is 14 amino acids long. Trimming left V 5 bases short and J 4 bases short, with 12 bases between. The CDR3 bases are TGTGCCAGCAGTCAGGAAATGGTCGGAAACACCATATATTTT. It codes for CASSQEMVGNTIYF.

The genes are TRBV10-2 and TRBJ1-1, with a possible D match to TRBD1 (5 bases). This CDR3 spans 14 amino acids. Trimming took off 5 bases at V and 4 bases at J, with 14 bases between the two ends. From germline, CDR1 is WSHSY and CDR2 SAAADI. CDR3 sequence (DNA): TGCGCCAGCAGTCTAGGGGCGACGTCCACTGAAGCTTTCTTT. Amino acid sequence: CASSLGATSTEAFF.

This clonotype was seen a few times. The chain has TRBV6-5 and TRBJ1-3; TRBD1 might be the D (6 bases). V was trimmed by 6 bases and J by 1 base, leaving 16 bases between them. Germline assignment: CDR1 MNHEY and CDR2 SVGAGI. The CDR3 is made up of 16 amino acids. The CDR3 DNA reads as TGTGCCAGCAGAGTAGACACAGGGATATCTGGAAACACCATATATTTT. Translation gives CASRVDTGISGNTIYF.

This clonotype was seen many times. The chain joins TRBV20-1 to TRBJ2-1; possible D gene TRBD2, 6 bases. The CDR3 contains 16 residues. CDR1 is DFQATT and CDR2 is SNEGSKA in the germline V gene (reference sequence). V was cut by 6 bases and J by 0 bases, with 18 bases left in between. The CDR3, as DNA: TGCAGTGCGAACCACCCCTACGGGGGCTCCTACAATGAGCAGTTCTTC. Protein: CSANHPYGGSYNEQFF.

J is TRBJ2-7 and V is TRBV6-6; 10 bases line up with TRBD1. The CDR3 is 15 amino acids. Looked up from germline, CDR1 is MNHNY and CDR2 is SVGAGI (reference sequence). The V and J ends lost 5 bases and 0 bases, in that order; junction bases with no gene match: 4. This chain's CDR3 is CASSRTGGYSYEQYF. As DNA, the CDR3 is TGTGCCAGCAGTCGGACAGGGGGTTACTCCTACGAGCAGTACTTC.

This clonotype has just a few counts. The chain combines TRBV5-1 with TRBJ1-2; TRBD1 might be the D (6 bases). The CDR3 extends over 14 amino acids. CDR1 SGHRS and CDR2 YFSETQ come from the germline V gene. V shed 0 bases and J shed 4 bases, with 10 bases lying between them. The CDR3 coding sequence is TGCGCCAGCAGCTTGGGGGGGCTCGCCTATGGCTACACCTTC. This gives the protein CASSLGGLAYGYTF.

Only a few counts were recorded for this clonotype. The chain links TRBV20-1 to TRBJ2-3, with D maybe TRBD2 (5 bases). Germline V lookup: CDR1 DFQATT, CDR2 SNEGSKA (reference sequence). The CDR3 spans 15 residues. V lost 3 bases and J lost 0, with 13 bases in between. The CDR3, as DNA: TGCAGTGCTAGGGTAAGGAGGCGCAGCACAGATACGCAGTATTTT. This translates into CSARVRRRSTDTQYF.

J is TRBJ1-4 and V is TRBV29-1, with D perhaps TRBD1 (5 bases). The CDR3 has 14 residues. Germline CDR1 reads SQVTM; CDR2 reads ANQGSEA. The germline V and J ends were trimmed by 5 bases and 4 bases, with 14 bases remaining between them. In DNA, the CDR3 is TGCAGCGTTCAGGGAGGGGTTGGTAATGAAAAACTGTTTTTT. Encoded protein: CSVQGGVGNEKLFF. Looking up the rest from reference TRBV29-1 and TRBJ1-4 gives the full variable domain: SAVISQKPSRDICQRGTSLTIQCQVDSQVTMMFWYRQQPGQSLTLIATANQGSEATYESGFVIDKFPISRPNLTFSTLTVSNMSPEDSSIYLCSVQGGVGNEKLFFGSGTQLSVL.

The rearrangement joins TRBV29-1 to TRBJ2-1; D unclear. CDR3 length: 12 amino acids. V lost 5 bases to trimming and J lost 9 bases, with 14 bases between them. In germline, CDR1 is SQVTM, CDR2 ANQGSEA. CDR3 in DNA: TGCAGCGTTAGGTCGGCGCGTGTTGAGCAGTTCTTC. Encoded protein: CSVRSARVEQFF.

The chain is built from TRBV12-3 or TRBV12-4 and TRBJ1-1; D is ambiguous. V was pared by 2 bases and J by 7 bases, with 11 bases between. The CDR3 sequence is 13 residues long. CDR3 sequence: CASSLRHIGEAFF. CDR3 DNA sequence: TGTGCCAGCAGTTTAAGACATATAGGTGAAGCTTTCTTT.

The table lists this clonotype with a few counts. This sequence joins TRBV29-1 and TRBJ1-5, with 7 nucleotides matching TRBD1. Germline V gene sequence: CDR1 SQVTM, CDR2 ANQGSEA. The CDR3 is 13 residues long. V shed 5 bases and J 3 bases; nucleotides not matched to a gene: 4. The CDR3 sequence: CSVRTGLNQPQHF. The CDR3, as DNA: TGCAGCGTTAGGACAGGCCTCAATCAGCCCCAGCATTTT.

This clonotype appeared a few times. The chain recombines TRBV5-1 with TRBJ2-3, with 8 bases matching TRBD1. This CDR3 contains 15 residues. CDR1 SGHRS and CDR2 YFSETQ come from the germline V gene. Germline trimming cut 4 bases from V and 4 bases from J; bases unmatched to any gene: 8. The CDR3 region has the DNA TGCGCCAGCAGCCCCCGGACAGGGATATCAGATACGCAGTATTTT. Its translation is CASSPRTGISDTQYF.

Only a few counts were recorded for this clonotype. The J gene is TRBJ2-1, the V gene TRBV6-2 or TRBV6-3; TRBD2 might be the D (6 bases). Germline V gene lookup returns CDR1 MNHEY and CDR2 SVGEGT. The CDR3 is 11 residues long. The ends were cut back, 7 bases at V and 7 bases at J, with 8 bases in the middle. The CDR3 protein is CASKGRNEQFF. Here the CDR3 DNA reads TGTGCCAGCAAGGGGAGGAATGAGCAGTTCTTC.

The V call is TRBV4-3, the J call TRBJ2-7; D is perhaps TRBD1 (5 bases). CDR1 and CDR2 (germline): LGHNA, YSLEER. V lost 1 base and J lost 3, with 10 bases in between. The CDR3 spans 14 residues. CDR3 residues: CASSQGRQLYEQYF. CDR3 sequence (DNA): TGCGCCAGCAGCCAAGGGCGACAGCTCTACGAGCAGTACTTC.

The chain couples TRBV7-9 to TRBJ2-3, with D unresolved. The CDR3 loop spans 14 amino acids. Looked up from germline, CDR1 is SEHNR and CDR2 is FQNEAQ (reference sequence). The V end was cut by 3 bases, the J end by 2 bases, with 9 bases between. CDR3 nucleotide sequence: TGTGCCAGCAGCTTTAGGATCTTCACAGATACGCAGTATTTT. Translating it yields CASSFRIFTDTQYF.

This chain links TRBV20-1 with TRBJ1-5, with 10 nucleotides matching TRBD1. The CDR3 totals 16 residues. Germline loops: CDR1 DFQATT, CDR2 SNEGSKA (reference sequence). V dropped 3 bases and J dropped 3; count of bases not matched to a gene: 8. The CDR3, as DNA: TGCAGTGCTAGTCAGCCGGGACAGGGGAACAATCAGCCCCAGCATTTT. Amino acids: CSASQPGQGNNQPQHF.

This clonotype has only a few counts. J is TRBJ1-2 and V is TRBV11-2; maybe TRBD1 (5 bases). Germline V gene data show CDR1 as SGHAT and CDR2 as FQNNGV. This CDR3 region has 14 residues. Trimming pared 4 bases from V and 4 bases from J, leaving 13 bases between. The CDR3 here is CASSYQGIGYGYTF. The CDR3 coding sequence is TGTGCCAGCAGCTACCAGGGTATCGGCTATGGCTACACCTTC.

V and J are TRBV24-1 and TRBJ1-5; no clear D gene. This CDR3 spans 16 amino acids. The V and J ends lost 8 bases and 0 bases respectively, with 16 bases between them. Looked up from germline, CDR1 is KGHDR and CDR2 is SFDVKD. CDR3 nucleotide sequence: TGTGCCACCACCCGAGGCATCTGGCATAGCAATCAGCCCCAGCATTTT. As protein: CATTRGIWHSNQPQHF.

This clonotype has at least ten counts. The J gene is TRBJ2-2, the V gene TRBV5-1; D is uncertain. The CDR3 length is 12 residues. Germline CDR1 reads SGHRS; CDR2 reads YFSETQ. The V gene lost 4 bases and the J gene lost 11 bases, with 12 bases spanning the gap. This CDR3 is CASSALADELFF. The CDR3 DNA follows: TGCGCCAGCAGCGCCCTGGCGGACGAGCTGTTTTTT. Looking up the rest from reference TRBV5-1 and TRBJ2-2 gives the full variable domain: KAGVTQTPRYLIKTRGQQVTLSCSPISGHRSVSWYQQTPGQGLQFLFEYFSETQRNKGNFPGRFSGRQFSNSRSEMNVSTLELGDSALYLCASSALADELFFGEGSRLTVL.

The table lists this clonotype with a few counts. The genes are TRBV29-1 and TRBJ1-6; D may be TRBD1 (5 bases). With 4 bases removed from V and 0 bases from J, the gap between germline ends came to 22 bases. Germline assignment: CDR1 SQVTM and CDR2 ANQGSEA. CDR3 length: 19 residues. CDR3 coding DNA: TGCAGCGTTGGAGACACCAGGGTAGCCAACAGCTCCTATAATTCACCCCTCCACTTT. It encodes CSVGDTRVANSSYNSPLHF. Together with reference TRBV29-1 and TRBJ1-6, the CDR3 gives the full variable domain: SAVISQKPSRDICQRGTSLTIQCQVDSQVTMMFWYRQQPGQSLTLIATANQGSEATYESGFVIDKFPISRPNLTFSTLTVSNMSPEDSSIYLCSVGDTRVANSSYNSPLHFGNGTRLTVT.

This clonotype was counted only a few times. The CDR3 nucleotides read TGTGCCAGCAGTTACAGGGGTCCCGGGGCCAACGTCCTGACTTTC. It is translated as CASSYRGPGANVLTF. This chain links TRBV6-5 with TRBJ2-6, with TRBD1 as a possible D gene (5 bases). V was shortened by 2 bases and J by 4 bases, with 9 bases between the two germline ends. The germline V gene encodes CDR1 MNHEY and CDR2 SVGAGI. CDR3 length equals 15 residues.

This rearrangement joins TRBV6-5 to TRBJ2-3; 8 positions agree with TRBD1. The CDR3 extends over 14 amino acids. V lost 7 bases and J lost 9; bases outside the gene matches: 12. The germline V gene has CDR1 MNHEY and CDR2 SVGAGI. The CDR3 bases are TGTGCCAGCACCGCAGGACAGGGACGCCTAACGCAGTATTTT. Translating it yields CASTAGQGRLTQYF.

J is TRBJ2-1 and V is TRBV20-1; D tentatively reads TRBD1 or TRBD2 (5 bases each). V was pared by 3 bases and J by 3 bases, with 12 bases between. CDR1 is DFQATT, CDR2 SNEGSKA, per germline (reference sequence). CDR3 length: 14 amino acids. The DNA for the CDR3 is TGCAGTGCTAGGGGGACCTACCTCTACAATGAGCAGTTCTTC. It is translated as CSARGTYLYNEQFF.

This clonotype was seen only a few times. The chain joins TRBV29-1 to TRBJ2-5; no clear D. V lost 3 bases and J 2 bases, leaving 10 bases between the germline ends. The CDR3 is 13 amino acids. Germline CDR1 reads SQVTM; CDR2 reads ANQGSEA. CDR3 residues: CSVDGWQQETQYF. The CDR3 DNA is TGCAGCGTTGATGGTTGGCAGCAAGAGACCCAGTACTTC.

This clonotype occurred a few times. The chain carries TRBV13 and TRBJ2-7; 7 bases fit TRBD2. J gave up 5 bases and V 0 bases, and 10 bases lay outside the gene matches. Germline V gene data show CDR1 as PRHDT and CDR2 as FYEKMQ (reference sequence). CDR3 size: 16 residues. CDR3 sequence (DNA): TGTGCCAGCAGCTTAGGCAGCGAGTCAGGGAGGGACGAGCAGTACTTC. Protein: CASSLGSESGRDEQYF.

The V gene is TRBV7-8, the J gene TRBJ1-5; no clear D. The CDR3 is made up of 13 amino acids. Per germline, CDR1 SGHVS and CDR2 FQNEAQ. V was pared by 2 bases and J by 5 bases, with 7 bases between. Written as DNA, the CDR3 is TGTGCCAGCAGCTTATCTCCGGATCAGCCCCAGCATTTT. It is translated as CASSLSPDQPQHF.

The chain employs TRBV6-5 and TRBJ1-4; possible D gene TRBD1, 5 bases. Deletions cut 5 bases from V and 7 bases from J, with 14 bases between. Looked up from germline, CDR1 is MNHEY and CDR2 is SVGAGI. The CDR3 totals 14 residues. CDR3: CASSRQSRGEKLFF. In nucleotides, the CDR3 is TGTGCCAGCAGTCGACAGTCCCGTGGTGAAAAACTGTTTTTT.

The chain combines TRBV5-1 with TRBJ2-7, with TRBD2 matching 11 bases. V lost 0 bases, J lost 3 bases, and 8 bases stayed unmatched. There are 17 residues in the CDR3. Germline CDR1 SGHRS, CDR2 YFSETQ. The CDR3 sequence: CASSLAPSGGTLYEQYF. CDR3 nucleotide sequence: TGCGCCAGCAGCTTGGCTCCTAGCGGGGGGACCCTCTACGAGCAGTACTTC.

The gene calls are TRBV6-5 and TRBJ2-4, with 8 nucleotides matching TRBD1. The CDR3 has 17 residues. CDR1 MNHEY and CDR2 SVGAGI come from the germline V gene. V dropped 2 bases and J dropped 6; count of bases not matched to a gene: 12. The CDR3 nucleotides read TGTGCCAGCAGTTACGTTATTCCCGGACAGGGTGGAAACATTCAGTACTTC. Translated, it gives CASSYVIPGQGGNIQYF.

This clonotype was found a few times. The chain links TRBV10-3 to TRBJ1-1; D not certain. The CDR3 extends over 14 amino acids. Germline CDR1 reads ENHRY; CDR2 reads SYGVKD. Trimming shortened V by 2 bases and J by 3 bases, and 10 bases separated the two germline ends. This chain's CDR3 is CAISEGDGHTEAFF. The CDR3 region has the DNA TGTGCCATCAGTGAGGGAGACGGACACACTGAAGCTTTCTTT.